This T cell receptor (beta chain) was identified in a study of cytomegalovirus exposure and HLA in healthy donors. Findings and limits, study-wide: Cytomegalovirus association was assigned to approximately 160 TCR beta chains. Through in vitro validation, a few CMV-associated chains were shown to be specific for CMV antigens.

PCR used 60 Vbeta primers and 13 Jbeta primers. TCRdb keeps only in-frame clones here, not all; method: immunoSEQ multiplex PCR. The sample shows about 100,000 clones, around 78% of them seen only once. CDR3 size: 18 residues. Per the germline V gene, CDR1 is MNHNS and CDR2 is SASEGT. V trimming: 0 bases; J trimming: 0 bases; junction bases outside the gene matches: 8. There are a few counts of this clone. What it recognizes is unknown. This sequence joins TRBV6-1 and TRBJ1-1; 9 bases line up with TRBD1. The sequenced sample consisted of PBMCs. The source of this sequence is a man under 40 in good health and CMV-seronegative. CDR3: CASSEASRQGGLNTEAFF. CDR3 in DNA: TGTGCCAGCAGTGAAGCTTCCCGACAGGGGGGGTTGAACACTGAAGCTTTCTTT.